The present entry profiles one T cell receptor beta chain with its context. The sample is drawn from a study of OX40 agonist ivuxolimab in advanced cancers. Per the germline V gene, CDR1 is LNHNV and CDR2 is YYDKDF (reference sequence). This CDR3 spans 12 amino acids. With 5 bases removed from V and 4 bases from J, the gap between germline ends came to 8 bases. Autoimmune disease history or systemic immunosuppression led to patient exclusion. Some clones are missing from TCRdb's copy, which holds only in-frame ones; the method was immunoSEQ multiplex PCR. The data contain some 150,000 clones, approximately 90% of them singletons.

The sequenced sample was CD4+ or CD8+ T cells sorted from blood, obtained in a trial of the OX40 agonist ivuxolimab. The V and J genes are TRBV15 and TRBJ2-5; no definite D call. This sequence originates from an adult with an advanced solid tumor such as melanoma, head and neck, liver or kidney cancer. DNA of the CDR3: TGTGCCACCAGCGGAATGACAGAGACCCAGTACTTC. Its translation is CATSGMTETQYF.